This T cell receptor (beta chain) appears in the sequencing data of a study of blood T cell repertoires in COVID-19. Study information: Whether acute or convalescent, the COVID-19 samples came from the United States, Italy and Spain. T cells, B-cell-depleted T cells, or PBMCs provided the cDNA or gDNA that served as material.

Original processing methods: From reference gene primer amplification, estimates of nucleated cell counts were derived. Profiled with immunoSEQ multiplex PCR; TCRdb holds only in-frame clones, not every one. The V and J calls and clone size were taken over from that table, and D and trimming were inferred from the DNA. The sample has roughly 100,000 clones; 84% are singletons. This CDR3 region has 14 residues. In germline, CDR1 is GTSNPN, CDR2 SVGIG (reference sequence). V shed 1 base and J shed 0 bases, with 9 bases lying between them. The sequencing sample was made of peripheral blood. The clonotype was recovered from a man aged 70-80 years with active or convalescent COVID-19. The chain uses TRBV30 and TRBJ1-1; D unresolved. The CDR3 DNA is TGTGCCTGGAGTGCCACTTCCATGAACACTGAAGCTTTCTTT. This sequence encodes CAWSATSMNTEAFF.